This entry describes one TCR beta chain. Its antigen is currently unknown. Trimming left V 2 bases short and J 8 bases short, with 9 bases between. The germline gives CDR1 ENHRY, CDR2 SYGVKD. CDR3 length: 12 amino acids. This specimen comes from a study of cytomegalovirus exposure and HLA in healthy donors. The PCR had 60 Vbeta and 13 Jbeta primers. Sequencing was performed with immunoSEQ multiplex PCR; in TCRdb, only in-frame clones are kept and a portion is missing. The sample lists 150,000 to 180,000 clones, 80% occurring once. Study-wide findings and caveats: Reports credit the classifier with highly specific, highly sensitive diagnosis of cytomegalovirus status.

This clonotype was sampled from a man younger than 40 in good health and CMV-seropositive. The chain is built from TRBV10-3 and TRBJ1-2; unclear D gene. Sequencing input: PBMCs. CDR3 in DNA: TGTGCCATCAGTGAGGTCAGATTCGGCTACACCTTC. Its translation is CAISEVRFGYTF.